This record covers a single T cell receptor (beta chain). Antigen specificity is unknown. This specimen belongs to a study of long-term antiretroviral therapy in people with HIV. Background on the study: The oldest specimens predate the 2015 immediate-ART recommendation by about a decade. Overall study findings and caveats: Across all time points, the repertoire was dominated by clones that expanded before ART.

The assay used was immunoSEQ (version v3.0), run at survey level. Assay: immunoSEQ multiplex PCR; the TCRdb copy retains only in-frame clones and omits some. Here the sample spans about 22,000 clones, approximately 80% being singletons. Every one of the donors gave at least one pre-ART PBMC sample and at least two post-ART PBMC samples. All participants with HIV were treated in the United States. CDR3 length equals 18 residues. Between the trimmed V and J ends, which lost 0 bases and 1 base, there was a span of 15 bases. Germline CDR1 LNHNV, CDR2 YYDKDF (reference sequence). The sequencing used unsorted PBMCs, collected 0.5 years before starting antiretroviral therapy. The V and J genes are TRBV15 and TRBJ1-4; D is possibly TRBD1 (5 bases). This TCR came from a man aged 35-49 years with HIV. In DNA, the CDR3 is TGTGCCACCAGCAGAGATCAGGGAACTGGACTAACTAATGAAAAACTGTTTTTT. Its protein product is CATSRDQGTGLTNEKLFF. The variable domain in full, completed from reference TRBV15 and TRBJ1-4, reads DAMVIQNPRYQVTQFGKPVTLSCSQTLNHNVMYWYQQKSSQAPKLLFHYYDKDFNNEADTPDNFQSRRPNTSFCFLDIRSPGLGDTAMYLCATSRDQGTGLTNEKLFFGSGTQLSVL.